One and the same sample provided the 21 T cell receptor beta chains below, sequenced in a study of PD-1 blockade in classical Hodgkin lymphoma. The method was immunoSEQ multiplex PCR; TCRdb's version includes in-frame clones alone and lacks a portion of them. The data contain 9,000 to 10,000 clones, 80% to 95% of them seen just once; the ten biggest clones take up roughly 8%. Described time point: newly diagnosed, previously untreated cHL patient sample. The investigators isolated CD8+ T cells from thawed PBMCs using magnetic negative selection. The sample consisted of CD8+ T cells from blood. These TCRs come from a human donor with classical Hodgkin lymphoma.

The rearrangement links TRBV29-1 to TRBJ1-2; the D is unclear. V was shortened by 4 bases and J by 4 bases, with 7 bases between the two germline ends. Germline loops: CDR1 SQVTM, CDR2 ANQGSEA. This CDR3 region has 11 residues. The CDR3 DNA reads as TGCAGCGTTGCTGGGATCTATGGCTACACCTTC. Protein: CSVAGIYGYTF.

V and J are TRBV6-4 and TRBJ2-2; D perhaps matches TRBD2 (5 bases). Trimming took 6 bases from V and 1 from J, leaving 9 bases between them. This CDR3 region has 14 residues. Germline V gene sequence: CDR1 MRHNA, CDR2 SNTAGT. CDR3 coding DNA: TGTGCCAGCAGCTGGACTCTGAACACCGGGGAGCTGTTTTTT. Its protein product is CASSWTLNTGELFF.

V gene TRBV6-6 combines with J gene TRBJ2-7; tentatively, D is TRBD1 (6 bases). V shed 5 bases and J shed 4 bases, with 9 bases lying between them. From germline, CDR1 is MNHNY and CDR2 SVGAGI (reference sequence). The CDR3 is 12 residues long. DNA for the CDR3: TGTGCCAGCAGTAACGGACAGTACGAGCAGTACTTC. It translates to CASSNGQYEQYF.

The V and J genes are TRBV5-8 and TRBJ2-2; tentative D call: TRBD2 (5 bases). The V end lost 0 bases, the J end lost 1 base, and 7 bases lay between the germline ends. The length of the CDR3 is 15 residues. Germline V lookup: CDR1 SGHTS, CDR2 YDEGEE. This chain's CDR3 is CASSLAGRNTGELFF. The CDR3 DNA follows: TGTGCCAGCAGCTTGGCGGGGAGGAACACCGGGGAGCTGTTTTTT.

The gene calls are TRBV13 and TRBJ2-1; D not resolved. The CDR3 has 13 residues. V lost 0 bases and J lost 9, with 9 bases in between. From germline, CDR1 is PRHDT and CDR2 FYEKMQ (reference sequence). The chain's CDR3 is CASSLGRAGEQFF. CDR3 in DNA: TGTGCCAGCAGCTTAGGCCGGGCTGGTGAGCAGTTCTTC.

The chain couples TRBV7-9 to TRBJ1-2, with D tentatively TRBD1 (6 bases). The CDR3 runs to 12 residues. Germline values: CDR1 SEHNR, CDR2 FQNEAQ (reference sequence). Trimming shortened V by 6 bases and J by 7 bases, and 12 bases separated the two germline ends. The CDR3 nucleotides read TGTGCCAGCAGTTTGGGACATACTGGCTACACCTTC. Encoded protein: CASSLGHTGYTF. Together with reference TRBV7-9 and TRBJ1-2, the CDR3 gives the full variable domain: DTGVSQNPRHKITKRGQNVTFRCDPISEHNRLYWYRQTLGQGPEFLTYFQNEAQLEKSRLLSDRFSAERPKGSFSTLEIQRTEQGDSAMYLCASSLGHTGYTFGSGTRLTVV.

The V gene is TRBV7-9, the J gene TRBJ1-3; no reliable D call. V lost 5 bases and J lost 4, with 6 bases in between. Germline lookup yields CDR1 SEHNR and CDR2 FQNEAQ (reference sequence). The CDR3 is 12 residues long. The CDR3 DNA sequence: TGTGCCAGCAGCGGGAGGGGAAACACCATATATTTT. As protein: CASSGRGNTIYF.

V and J are TRBV13 and TRBJ2-3; tentatively, D is TRBD2 (6 bases). V lost 5 bases and J 0 bases, leaving 15 bases between the germline ends. The germline V gene has CDR1 PRHDT and CDR2 FYEKMQ (reference sequence). The CDR3 runs to 16 residues. The CDR3 loop is CASSPTLAGSTDTQYF. The CDR3 DNA is TGTGCCAGCAGCCCAACTTTGGCGGGAAGCACAGATACGCAGTATTTT.

The V and J genes are TRBV6-5 and TRBJ1-6; 10 nucleotides match TRBD1. The germline gives CDR1 MNHEY, CDR2 SVGAGI. Unmatched junction bases numbered 3, after V lost 5 bases and J lost 8 bases. The CDR3 runs to 14 residues. The CDR3 DNA reads TGTGCCAGCAGTGCGGACAGGGGGGATTCACCCCTCCACTTT. This encodes CASSADRGDSPLHF.

The chain combines TRBV11-2 with TRBJ2-5, with 9 bases aligning to TRBD2. From germline, CDR1 is SGHAT and CDR2 FQNNGV. V shed 5 bases, J shed 3 bases, and the junction held 10 bases outside the gene matches. The CDR3 consists of 16 residues. The CDR3, as DNA: TGTGCCAGCAGCCCCGCCCAGACTAGCGGCAAAGAGACCCAGTACTTC. Encoded protein: CASSPAQTSGKETQYF.

J is TRBJ2-5 and V is TRBV6-1; no clear D gene. From germline, CDR1 is MNHNS and CDR2 SASEGT. V lost 5 bases to trimming and J lost 5 bases, with 9 bases between them. CDR3 length: 12 amino acids. The CDR3 reads CASSHNWETQYF. CDR3 bases: TGTGCCAGCAGTCATAACTGGGAGACCCAGTACTTC.

This chain uses TRBV4-1 with TRBJ1-5; D remains ambiguous. CDR3 length equals 13 residues. V gave up 1 base and J gave up 5 bases, with 6 bases separating them. The germline V gene encodes CDR1 MGHRA and CDR2 YSYEKL. The CDR3 loop is CASSQARDQPQHF. For the CDR3, the DNA is TGCGCCAGCAGCCAAGCACGGGATCAGCCCCAGCATTTT.

This sequence joins TRBV7-8 and TRBJ2-7, with 14 nucleotides matching TRBD2. The CDR3 spans 17 residues. Germline lookup yields CDR1 SGHVS and CDR2 FQNEAQ. V gave up 6 bases and J gave up 3 bases; unmatched junction bases: 10. In nucleotides, the CDR3 is TGTGCCAGCAGGCTGGAATCGGGGACTAGCGGGGGCTACGAGCAGTACTTC. It yields the protein CASRLESGTSGGYEQYF.

This clone was observed a single time. This sequence joins TRBV7-9 and TRBJ2-3; 7 bases match TRBD1. The CDR3 runs 17 residues. Germline V gene sequence: CDR1 SEHNR, CDR2 FQNEAQ (reference sequence). The V and J ends lost 2 bases and 5 bases, in that order; junction bases with no gene match: 13. Here the CDR3 DNA reads TGTGCCAGCAGCTTAAACCACCGGGACAGAAGTGGAGATACGCAGTATTTT. Translating gives CASSLNHRDRSGDTQYF.

This clone is a singleton in its sample. The rearrangement joins TRBV4-1 to TRBJ2-3; TRBD2 is a possible D gene (5 bases). The CDR3 loop spans 16 amino acids. V lost 0 bases and J 2 bases, leaving 12 bases between the germline ends. CDR1 is MGHRA and CDR2 is YSYEKL in the germline V gene. The CDR3 region is CASSQESSAATDTQYF. DNA of the CDR3: TGCGCCAGCAGCCAAGAGAGTAGCGCCGCCACAGATACGCAGTATTTT.

V gene TRBV30 combines with J gene TRBJ2-2; a weak D match, TRBD2 (5 bases). V lost 2 bases, J lost 3 bases, and 19 bases lay in between. The CDR3 is 17 amino acids. Germline loops: CDR1 GTSNPN, CDR2 SVGIG (reference sequence). CDR3 loop: CAWSPFLLASYTGELFF. The CDR3 coding sequence is TGTGCCTGGAGTCCCTTCCTTTTGGCTAGCTACACCGGGGAGCTGTTTTTT.

CDR3 amino acids: CASSHRDPTDTQYF. In DNA form, the CDR3 reads TGTGCCAGCAGTCACCGGGACCCCACAGATACGCAGTATTTT. V is TRBV6-6 and J is TRBJ2-3; D may correspond to TRBD1 or TRBD2 (5 bases each). Germline V gives CDR1 MNHNY, CDR2 SVGAGI (reference sequence). Trimming cost V 5 bases and J 2 bases, with 11 bases left between them. The CDR3 totals 14 residues.

V and J are TRBV4-1 and TRBJ1-1; tentative D call: TRBD1 (6 bases). Looked up from germline, CDR1 is MGHRA and CDR2 is YSYEKL. There are 16 residues in the CDR3. Trimming removed 4 bases at V and 1 base at J, with 16 bases between. The DNA for the CDR3 is TGCGCCAGCAGCCTCCGGGACACCCTGGGGAACACTGAAGCTTTCTTT. It is translated as CASSLRDTLGNTEAFF.

The J gene is TRBJ2-7, the V gene TRBV27; D is tentatively TRBD1 or TRBD2 (5 bases each). The ends were cut back, 2 bases at V and 5 bases at J, with 10 bases in the middle. Germline-derived CDR1 and CDR2 are MNHEY and SMNVEV (reference sequence). The CDR3 loop spans 13 amino acids. The CDR3 DNA reads as TGTGCCAGCAGTTTACTAAGGGACCACGAGCAGTACTTC. It yields the protein CASSLLRDHEQYF.

The chain joins TRBV7-8 to TRBJ2-1; D assignment may be TRBD1 or TRBD2 (6 bases each). This CDR3 region has 14 residues. The germline gives CDR1 SGHVS, CDR2 FQNEAQ. Trimming removed 3 bases at V and 10 bases at J, with 16 bases between. CDR3 protein: CASSLRLGGSEQFF. In DNA, the CDR3 is TGTGCCAGCAGCTTGCGACTAGGGGGGTCGGAGCAGTTCTTC.

This rearrangement joins TRBV7-8 to TRBJ1-2, with 12 nucleotides matching TRBD1. Germline V gene data show CDR1 as SGHVS and CDR2 as FQNEAQ. The CDR3 is made up of 16 amino acids. V was pared by 1 base and J by 7 bases, with 7 bases of the junction left unmatched. The CDR3 DNA reads TGTGCCAGCAGCTTAGAACCCGGGACAGGGGGCCGTGGCTACACCTTC. Encoded protein: CASSLEPGTGGRGYTF.